The 26 T cell receptor beta chains listed next were all sequenced from one sample in a study of naive and memory T cell subsets. Two oligonucleotides, mixed equimolar, formed the beta constant-region primer covering TRBC1 and TRBC2. TCRdb passed the UMI-ligation and nested PCR reads through MiXCR, listing each CDR3 protein once. Of roughly 140,000 distinct CDR3 sequences in the sample, 15% to 20% were seen once. The sequenced sample was naive CD4+ T cells from blood. The receptors come from a human donor in good health.

V gene TRBV5-1 combines with J gene TRBJ2-3; maybe TRBD1 (6 bases). The V gene lost 2 bases and the J gene lost 4 bases, with 8 bases spanning the gap. Germline CDR1 is SGHRS and CDR2 is YFSETQ. CDR3 length: 13 amino acids. Here the CDR3 reads CASSFTGPDTQYF. In DNA form, the CDR3 reads TGCGCCAGCAGCTTCACAGGGCCAGATACGCAGTATTTT.

This clonotype was counted a few times. This chain connects TRBV4-1 to TRBJ2-1; D not certain. The V end was cut by 0 bases, the J end by 11 bases, with 8 bases between. This CDR3 is built from 12 residues. The germline V gene has CDR1 MGHRA and CDR2 YSYEKL. The CDR3 loop reads CASSQDSSQQFF. In DNA, the CDR3 is TGCGCCAGCAGCCAAGACTCCTCCCAGCAGTTCTTC.

The chain carries TRBV5-1 and TRBJ2-1, with 10 bases fitting TRBD2. Germline V lookup: CDR1 SGHRS, CDR2 YFSETQ. V was pared by 4 bases and J by 8 bases, with 9 bases of the junction left unmatched. This CDR3 is 15 amino acids long. CDR3 protein: CASSPSGSTIYEQFF. DNA for the CDR3: TGCGCCAGCAGCCCTAGCGGGAGTACGATCTATGAGCAGTTCTTC.

J is TRBJ2-5 and V is TRBV6-6; either TRBD1 or TRBD2 may supply D (6 bases each). Trimming cost V 3 bases and J 5 bases, with 16 bases left between them. The CDR3 covers 15 residues. Looked up from germline, CDR1 is MNHNY and CDR2 is SVGAGI (reference sequence). The CDR3 DNA follows: TGTGCCAGCAGTTATTCCGGGGGCCGAATCGAGACCCAGTACTTC. Amino acids: CASSYSGGRIETQYF.

Concerning this clonotype itself: The junction shows a germline mismatch at one end, possibly a read error. This CDR3 is CACSDSVWQDDQPQHF. The DNA for the CDR3 is TGTGCCTGCAGTGATTCCGTATGGCAGGATGATCAGCCCCAGCATTTT. The genes are TRBV6-1 and TRBJ1-5; the D is unclear. Germline V CDR1 and CDR2: MNHNS, SASEGT. This CDR3 contains 16 residues.

V gene TRBV6-2 or TRBV6-3 combines with J gene TRBJ1-5; 8 bases map to TRBD1. Unmatched junction bases numbered 17, after V lost 5 bases and J lost 2 bases. CDR1 is MNHEY, CDR2 SVGEGT, per germline. This CDR3 is 19 amino acids long. This CDR3 is CASSLISGGAGNGNQPQHF. CDR3 DNA sequence: TGTGCCAGCAGTCTCATTTCAGGGGGCGCGGGGAATGGCAATCAGCCCCAGCATTTT.

This clonotype was detected only once. V and J are TRBV7-2 and TRBJ1-1, with 8 bases that match TRBD1. The germline gives CDR1 SGHTA, CDR2 FQGNSA. This CDR3 has 17 residues. After removal of 1 base from V and 0 bases from J, the junction contained 7 bases not matched to a gene. CDR3 amino acids: CASSLDGRGRVNTEAFF. CDR3 bases: TGTGCCAGCAGCTTAGACGGCAGGGGGCGCGTGAACACTGAAGCTTTCTTT.

The chain couples TRBV12-3 or TRBV12-4 to TRBJ1-4; no clear D gene. V lost 8 bases and J 5 bases, leaving 9 bases between the germline ends. The CDR3 runs 12 residues. In DNA, the CDR3 is TGTGCCAGCGCCGCGTGGAATGAAAAACTGTTTTTT. This translates into CASAAWNEKLFF.

The J gene is TRBJ2-1, the V gene TRBV7-8; D may be TRBD2 (6 bases). The CDR3 consists of 15 residues. The germline CDR1 and CDR2 sequences are SGHVS and FQNEAQ. V lost 1 base and J lost 4, with 11 bases in between. The CDR3: CASSLGGGTYNEQFF. The CDR3 coding sequence is TGTGCCAGCAGCTTAGGGGGCGGGACGTACAATGAGCAGTTCTTC.

The chain has TRBV27 and TRBJ1-2; 8 bases line up with TRBD1. With 11 bases clipped from V and 2 bases from J, the junction kept 7 bases outside the gene matches. CDR3 size: 13 residues. Germline CDR1 reads MNHEY; CDR2 reads SMNVEV (reference sequence). The CDR3 here is CASAGGLNYGYTF. CDR3 bases: TGTGCCTCAGCAGGGGGCTTGAACTATGGCTACACCTTC.

The CDR3 nucleotides are TGTGCCAGCAGTGGGAGGTCTAGCGGGCTCTACGAGCAGTACTTC. This encodes CASSGRSSGLYEQYF. V gene TRBV12-3 or TRBV12-4 combines with J gene TRBJ2-7; 8 nucleotides agree with TRBD2. The CDR3 runs 15 residues. The ends lost 5 bases at V and 3 bases at J; junction bases unmatched: 9.

The rearrangement links TRBV27 to TRBJ2-1, with TRBD2 matching over 10 bases. This CDR3 region has 18 residues. V shed 5 bases and J 9 bases; nucleotides not matched to a gene: 19. CDR1 is MNHEY, CDR2 SMNVEV, per germline (reference sequence). The CDR3 nucleotides read TGTGCCAGCAGTAGAGAGGGAGCGGGAGGGCCCTCAGGGATTGAGCAGTTCTTC. This sequence encodes CASSREGAGGPSGIEQFF.

J is TRBJ2-3 and V is TRBV4-2; 8 bases are shared with TRBD2. This CDR3 comprises 16 residues. With V trimmed by 3 bases and J by 5 bases, 10 bases remained unmatched. CDR1 and CDR2 from the germline V gene are LGHNA and YNFKEQ. The CDR3 region is CASSHGGGRMKDTQYF. The CDR3 bases are TGTGCCAGCAGCCATGGTGGCGGGAGGATGAAAGATACGCAGTATTTT.

This clonotype was detected a few times. The CDR3: CASSQLPLGQGEQFF. CDR3 bases: TGTGCCAGCAGCCAACTTCCCCTCGGTCAGGGTGAGCAGTTCTTC. The chain is built from TRBV9 and TRBJ2-1, with D perhaps TRBD1 (5 bases). The V gene's germline CDR1 is SGDLS and CDR2 YYNGEE. The CDR3 has 15 amino acids. V was shortened by 4 bases and J by 9 bases, with 20 bases between the two germline ends.

The chain couples TRBV5-1 to TRBJ2-7, with D possibly matching TRBD1 (5 bases). This CDR3 is 19 amino acids long. Trimming stripped 0 bases from V and 7 bases from J, with 29 bases between. Germline loops: CDR1 SGHRS, CDR2 YFSETQ. The CDR3 is CASSLGGSTQTQRAREQYF. The CDR3 region has the DNA TGCGCCAGCAGCTTGGGGGGCAGCACCCAGACCCAAAGAGCACGGGAGCAGTACTTC.

The rearrangement links TRBV7-2 to TRBJ2-3; a weak D match, TRBD2 (7 bases). Germline-derived CDR1 and CDR2 are SGHTA and FQGNSA. Trimming removed 0 bases at V and 0 bases at J, with 10 bases between. The CDR3 consists of 16 residues. The CDR3 here is CASSLAGGLSTDTQYF. CDR3 nucleotide sequence: TGTGCCAGCAGCTTAGCGGGGGGGCTTAGCACAGATACGCAGTATTTT.

The chain employs TRBV7-2 and TRBJ1-4, with 10 bases identical to TRBD1. This CDR3 is built from 16 residues. In germline, CDR1 is SGHTA, CDR2 FQGNSA. Trimming cost V 6 bases and J 0 bases; bases outside gene matches: 4. In DNA form, the CDR3 reads TGTGCCAGCAGGGACAGGGGGTACGCAACTAATGAAAAACTGTTTTTT. This codes for CASRDRGYATNEKLFF.

J is TRBJ2-4 and V is TRBV5-1; D is possibly TRBD1 (6 bases). With 1 base removed from V and 12 bases from J, the gap between germline ends came to 14 bases. This CDR3 region has 13 residues. Looked up from germline, CDR1 is SGHRS and CDR2 is YFSETQ. Here the CDR3 DNA reads TGCGCCAGCAGCTTGCCTGACAGGTACCCTCAGTACTTC. This codes for CASSLPDRYPQYF.

The sample holds a few counts of this clonotype. The J gene is TRBJ1-5, the V gene TRBV6-6; possible D gene TRBD1, 5 bases. Trimming left V 11 bases short and J 4 bases short, with 18 bases between. The V gene's germline CDR1 is MNHNY and CDR2 SVGAGI (reference sequence). The CDR3 totals 14 residues. The CDR3 DNA reads as TGTGCCGCCCAGGCGTCCGGGGCGAATCAGCCCCAGCATTTT. Protein: CAAQASGANQPQHF.

This clonotype was recorded a few times. V and J are TRBV20-1 and TRBJ1-3; 7 nucleotides match TRBD1. V dropped 3 bases and J dropped 2; count of bases not matched to a gene: 4. The CDR3 is 14 amino acids. From germline, CDR1 is DFQATT and CDR2 SNEGSKA (reference sequence). CDR3 bases: TGCAGTGCTAGGCGACAGGGCACTGGAAACACCATATATTTT. Its protein is CSARRQGTGNTIYF.

This clonotype was seen only a few times. This rearrangement joins TRBV5-1 to TRBJ2-5; D call uncertain. Germline CDR1 is SGHRS and CDR2 is YFSETQ. The CDR3 runs 14 residues. V was pared by 0 bases and J by 5 bases, with 11 bases between. The CDR3 spells CASSLEPRQETQYF. The CDR3 DNA reads TGCGCCAGCAGCTTGGAGCCTCGTCAGGAGACCCAGTACTTC.

The rearrangement joins TRBV7-8 to TRBJ1-5; D not resolved. This CDR3 has 18 residues. Germline V gene data show CDR1 as SGHVS and CDR2 as FQNEAQ. V was clipped by 5 bases and J by 2 bases, with 22 bases between them. CDR3 DNA sequence: TGTGCCAGCAGCCGCCAAGACCTCCGGGTTGGGGGCAATCAGCCCCAGCATTTT. As protein: CASSRQDLRVGGNQPQHF.

This clonotype was seen more than once but under ten times. The gene calls are TRBV5-6 and TRBJ2-3; TRBD1 agrees at 8 bases. Germline V CDR1 and CDR2: SGHDT, YYEEEE. Losses at the gene ends were 1 base for V and 3 bases for J; bases not matched to a gene: 10. The CDR3 sequence is 17 residues long. The CDR3 DNA sequence: TGTGCCAGCAGCTTGATAGGACAGGGCGACGGGACAGATACGCAGTATTTT. Amino acid sequence: CASSLIGQGDGTDTQYF.

This clonotype was detected a few times. V usage is TRBV29-1 and J usage is TRBJ2-7, with D unclear. The CDR3 extends over 13 amino acids. The V end was cut by 4 bases, the J end by 0 bases, with 10 bases between. CDR1 and CDR2 (germline): SQVTM, ANQGSEA. CDR3 coding DNA: TGCAGCGTTGCACCCAAGCTCTCCTACGAGCAGTACTTC. The encoded protein is CSVAPKLSYEQYF.

The J gene is TRBJ2-7, the V gene TRBV7-9; 9 bases fit TRBD1. J lost 3 bases, V lost 5 bases, and 5 bases had no gene match. Germline CDR1 is SEHNR and CDR2 is FQNEAQ (reference sequence). CDR3 length equals 14 residues. CDR3 coding DNA: TGTGCCAGCAGCCCCCCGGACAGGGGCTACGAGCAGTACTTC. Encoded protein: CASSPPDRGYEQYF.

This CDR3 reads CASSTFRGGDTQYF. The DNA for the CDR3 is TGTGCCAGTAGTACGTTCCGGGGCGGAGATACGCAGTATTTT. The chain couples TRBV19 to TRBJ2-3; D may correspond to TRBD1 or TRBD2 (5 bases each). With 4 bases removed from V and 5 bases from J, the gap between germline ends came to 13 bases. Germline CDR1 is LNHDA and CDR2 is SQIVND (reference sequence). CDR3 length: 14 residues.